The 14 T cell receptor beta chains listed next were all sequenced from one sample in a study of cytomegalovirus exposure and HLA in healthy donors. Both 60 Vbeta primers and 13 Jbeta primers went into the PCR. Data came from immunoSEQ multiplex PCR; TCRdb stores just in-frame clones and leaves some out. The sample comprises 98,000 or so clones, 10% of which are singletons, and 5.8% rests with the top ten. Sequenced material: PBMCs. The origin of the receptors is a middle-aged man in good health and CMV-seropositive.

The V and J genes are TRBV21-1 and TRBJ2-1; no DNA check was done on the table's D call, TRBD2. TRBV21-1 is shown as a pseudogene. There are 13 residues in the CDR3. The CDR3 is CASSGAREDEQFF. Here the CDR3 DNA reads TGTGCCAGCAGCGGGGCCCGGGAGGATGAGCAGTTCTTC.

The V gene is TRBV30, the J gene TRBJ1-6; the match to TRBD1 covers 8 bases. The V segment lost 3 bases and the J segment 4 bases; nucleotides outside the gene matches: 2. Germline lookup yields CDR1 GTSNPN and CDR2 SVGIG (reference sequence). This CDR3 contains 14 residues. In DNA, the CDR3 is TGTGCCTGGAGCTGGACAGGGTATAATTCACCCCTCCACTTT. Translating gives CAWSWTGYNSPLHF.

This chain uses TRBV28 with TRBJ1-5, with TRBD1 matching over 8 bases. J gave up 4 bases and V 3 bases, and 11 bases lay outside the gene matches. Germline CDR1 reads MDHEN; CDR2 reads SYDVKM. The CDR3 extends over 17 amino acids. As DNA, the CDR3 is TGTGCCAGCAGTTTTTTTAGCTTGGGGACAGGTAATCAGCCCCAGCATTTT. Residues: CASSFFSLGTGNQPQHF. Together with reference TRBV28 and TRBJ1-5, the CDR3 gives the full variable domain: DVKVTQSSRYLVKRTGEKVFLECVQDMDHENMFWYRQDPGLGLRLIYFSYDVKMKEKGDIPEGYSVSREKKERFSLILESASTNQTSMYLCASSFFSLGTGNQPQHFGDGTRLSIL.

The chain employs TRBV6-5 and TRBJ1-4; D not resolved. CDR1 MNHEY and CDR2 SVGAGI come from the germline V gene. The CDR3 has 15 amino acids. Trimming left V 2 bases short and J 2 bases short, with 9 bases between. The CDR3 protein is CASSYGEGTNEKLFF. The CDR3 DNA sequence: TGTGCCAGCAGTTACGGGGAGGGTACTAATGAAAAACTGTTTTTT.

This clone appeared a few times. This CDR3 reads CASSIYGSGELFF. The CDR3 coding sequence is TGTGCCAGTAGCATCTACGGGTCCGGGGAGCTGTTTTTT. V gene TRBV19 combines with J gene TRBJ2-2; D unresolved. Germline CDR1 LNHDA, CDR2 SQIVND (reference sequence). The CDR3 sequence is 13 residues long. V lost 6 bases, J lost 6 bases, and 11 bases lay in between.

The sample holds a few counts of this clone. This chain uses TRBV7-2 with TRBJ1-3; 7 bases match TRBD1. This CDR3 comprises 17 residues. J gave up 4 bases and V 1 base, and 10 bases lay outside the gene matches. The germline gives CDR1 SGHTA, CDR2 FQGNSA. CDR3 region: CASSLVAGGILGNTIYF. The CDR3 nucleotides are TGTGCCAGCAGCTTAGTGGCAGGGGGGATCCTAGGAAACACCATATATTTT.

This clone was observed a handful of times. This chain uses TRBV6-1 with TRBJ1-1, with a weak D call TRBD1 (5 bases). The V end lost 10 bases, the J end lost 1 base, and 19 bases lay between the germline ends. The CDR3 runs to 15 residues. The germline CDR1 and CDR2 sequences are MNHNS and SASEGT. The CDR3 sequence: CATKRDPTSNTEAFF. The CDR3 nucleotides read TGTGCCACCAAGCGGGACCCGACATCGAACACTGAAGCTTTCTTT.

This clone was detected only a few times. The chain has TRBV6-6 and TRBJ1-3; D not certain. Germline CDR1 and CDR2: MNHNY and SVGAGI (reference sequence). The CDR3 length is 14 residues. Trimming cost V 7 bases and J 0 bases, with 10 bases left between them. The CDR3, as DNA: TGTGCCAGCATTGTTGGCGGCTCTGGAAACACCATATATTTT. This sequence encodes CASIVGGSGNTIYF.

CDR3 coding DNA: TGTGCCAGCAGCGTAGTGGCTAGAGGGATCAATGAGCAGTTCTTC. It is translated as CASSVVARGINEQFF. V gene TRBV9 combines with J gene TRBJ2-1, with D perhaps TRBD2 (5 bases). Per the germline V gene, CDR1 is SGDLS and CDR2 is YYNGEE. V was shortened by 0 bases and J by 6 bases, with 13 bases between the two germline ends. The CDR3 runs to 15 residues.

V is TRBV5-6 and J is TRBJ2-5; no clear D gene. The CDR3 runs 13 residues. Trimming pared 2 bases from V and 0 bases from J, leaving 5 bases between. Germline CDR1 is SGHDT and CDR2 is YYEEEE. This CDR3 is CASSLRYQETQYF. For the CDR3, the DNA is TGTGCCAGCAGCTTACGGTACCAAGAGACCCAGTACTTC.

V usage is TRBV4-1 and J usage is TRBJ1-2; D might be TRBD1 (6 bases). The length of the CDR3 is 15 residues. Trimming pared 2 bases from V and 4 bases from J, leaving 14 bases between. Per the germline V gene, CDR1 is MGHRA and CDR2 is YSYEKL. CDR3 in DNA: TGCGCCAGCAGCCAAAACAGGGTTGTGGGCTATGGCTACACCTTC. It encodes CASSQNRVVGYGYTF.

This clone was seen a few times. V gene TRBV5-6 combines with J gene TRBJ2-1; TRBD2 might be the D (6 bases). Trimming shortened V by 0 bases and J by 12 bases, and 16 bases separated the two germline ends. CDR3 length equals 14 residues. Germline loops: CDR1 SGHDT, CDR2 YYEEEE. This CDR3 is CASSLELASRGQFF. CDR3 sequence (DNA): TGTGCCAGCAGCTTGGAACTAGCCAGTCGTGGGCAGTTCTTC.

The V call is TRBV29-1, the J call TRBJ2-3; 11 bases align to TRBD2. Germline CDR1 reads SQVTM; CDR2 reads ANQGSEA. This CDR3 is 15 amino acids long. V lost 3 bases, J lost 3 bases, and 5 bases stayed unmatched. The CDR3 reads CSVDTSGSGTDTQYF. For the CDR3, the DNA is TGCAGCGTTGACACTAGCGGGAGCGGGACAGATACGCAGTATTTT.

The table lists this clone with a few counts. This rearrangement joins TRBV5-1 to TRBJ2-4; D is uncertain. V was clipped by 2 bases and J by 5 bases, with 2 bases between them. From germline, CDR1 is SGHRS and CDR2 YFSETQ. The CDR3 extends over 11 amino acids. The CDR3 sequence is CASSFENIQYF. The CDR3 region has the DNA TGCGCCAGCAGCTTCGAAAACATTCAGTACTTC.